Shown below are 16 T cell receptor beta chains from a single sample sequenced in a study of post-analysis software for immune sequencing data. The antigens these receptors bind are not known. The TCR beta cDNA libraries contained unique molecular identifiers. TCRdb processed the PCR reads anew with MiXCR; each CDR3 protein has one entry. This sample has about 460,000 distinct CDR3 sequences, with nearly 45% found just once. Study findings and constraints: Patients carried roughly 5 TRBV segments more frequently than controls did, and TRBV5-6, TRBV5-1 and TRBV20-1 were among them.

Specimen: blood. The receptor source for this set is a girl aged 10-17 years with multiple sclerosis.

V usage is TRBV9 and J usage is TRBJ2-7, with D maybe TRBD2 (6 bases). Germline-derived CDR1 and CDR2 are SGDLS and YYNGEE. This CDR3 region has 15 residues. Between the trimmed V and J ends, which lost 0 bases and 0 bases, there was a span of 10 bases. The CDR3 loop reads CASSVGDSRSYEQYF. The CDR3 nucleotides are TGTGCCAGCAGCGTAGGGGACTCCCGCTCCTACGAGCAGTACTTC.

The chain is built from TRBV28 and TRBJ2-1; 8 bases are shared with TRBD2. CDR1 MDHEN and CDR2 SYDVKM come from the germline V gene. Trimming at V came to 3 bases and at J to 8 bases, leaving 3 bases not matched to a gene. The CDR3 runs to 13 residues. The CDR3 sequence: CASSFYGGDEQFF. CDR3 bases: TGTGCCAGCAGTTTTTACGGGGGGGATGAGCAGTTCTTC.

The CDR3 coding sequence is TGTGCCAGCAAAGAAGGGGGCGAGTTAGGAGCCAAAAACATTCAGTACTTC. This sequence encodes CASKEGGELGAKNIQYF. The chain links TRBV27 to TRBJ2-4; 7 nucleotides align to TRBD1. The CDR3 contains 17 residues. The germline gives CDR1 MNHEY, CDR2 SMNVEV (reference sequence). V lost 7 bases and J lost 0; bases outside the gene matches: 12.

This rearrangement joins TRBV6-2 or TRBV6-3 to TRBJ1-2; D is possibly TRBD1 (5 bases). The CDR3 is 12 amino acids. CDR1 is MNHEY and CDR2 is SVGEGT in the germline V gene. The V gene lost 5 bases and the J gene lost 7 bases, with 11 bases spanning the gap. CDR3 in DNA: TGTGCCAGCAGTCAAGCAGGGCTTGGCTACACCTTC. This codes for CASSQAGLGYTF.

The chain links TRBV5-4 to TRBJ1-2; 8 bases agree with TRBD1. CDR1 is SGHNT, CDR2 YYREEE, per germline (reference sequence). CDR3 length equals 16 residues. After removal of 1 base from V and 8 bases from J, the junction contained 13 bases not matched to a gene. The CDR3 region is CASSLNLLDRADGYTF. The CDR3, as DNA: TGTGCCAGCAGCTTGAACCTCTTGGACAGGGCAGACGGCTACACCTTC.

V usage is TRBV7-3 and J usage is TRBJ2-1; 12 bases align to TRBD2. V shed 4 bases and J 6 bases; nucleotides not matched to a gene: 4. CDR1 SGHTA and CDR2 FQGTGA come from the germline V gene. This CDR3 region has 15 residues. CDR3 nucleotide sequence: TGTGCCAGCAGCTCTGGACTAGCGGGGATCAATGAGCAGTTCTTC. Protein: CASSSGLAGINEQFF.

The chain employs TRBV28 and TRBJ2-4; 8 nucleotides align to TRBD2. Matching the DNA end better, TRBJ2-7 makes the J call doubtful. The CDR3 is 16 amino acids. Germline loops: CDR1 MDHEN, CDR2 SYDVKM. The CDR3 protein is CASSSPWVAGRGEQYV. The CDR3 coding sequence is TGTGCCAGCAGTTCGCCTTGGGTAGCGGGAAGGGGCGAGCAGTACGTC.

The rearrangement links TRBV20-1 to TRBJ1-3; TRBD1 matches 8 bases. Germline CDR1 is DFQATT and CDR2 is SNEGSKA (reference sequence). The CDR3 is made up of 16 amino acids. The V gene end was trimmed by 1 base and the J gene end by 2 bases; junction bases not matched to a gene: 7. In DNA, the CDR3 is TGCAGTGCTAGAGTCAGGGGGCTAGATCCTGGAAACACCATATATTTT. Translating it yields CSARVRGLDPGNTIYF.

The chain is built from TRBV5-1 and TRBJ2-7, with D possibly matching TRBD2 (6 bases). Germline values: CDR1 SGHRS, CDR2 YFSETQ. The CDR3 contains 14 residues. V gave up 4 bases and J gave up 7 bases, with 18 bases separating them. The CDR3 loop is CASSLELAGEEQYF. The CDR3 DNA follows: TGCGCCAGCAGCCTGGAACTAGCAGGTGAAGAGCAGTACTTC.

V and J are TRBV6-6 and TRBJ1-2, with 9 bases identical to TRBD1. CDR1 and CDR2 from the germline V gene are MNHNY and SVGAGI (reference sequence). CDR3 length equals 16 residues. V lost 5 bases to trimming and J lost 8 bases; unmatched junction nucleotides: 15. CDR3 bases: TGTGCCAGCAGTCCTCTTACAGGGGGCCCTGGAGAGGGCTACACCTTC. It is translated as CASSPLTGGPGEGYTF.

This clonotype occurred a few times. The rearrangement joins TRBV18 to TRBJ2-5; possible D gene TRBD2, 5 bases. Trimming cost V 3 bases and J 3 bases, with 5 bases left between them. CDR1 KGHSH and CDR2 LQKENI come from the germline V gene. CDR3 length: 12 residues. DNA of the CDR3: TGTGCCAGCTCACCCGGGGAAGAGACCCAGTACTTC. Protein product: CASSPGEETQYF.

This clonotype is a singleton in its sample. A junction end diverges from the germline sequence, so it may reflect a read error. The CDR3 is CVSSLSGGNSYEQYF. In DNA form, the CDR3 reads TGTGTCAGCAGTTTATCGGGGGGCAATTCCTACGAGCAGTACTTC. The chain is built from TRBV27 and TRBJ2-7, with D possibly being TRBD2 (7 bases). Germline lookup yields CDR1 MNHEY and CDR2 SMNVEV (reference sequence). The CDR3 spans 15 residues.

The genes are TRBV10-3 and TRBJ1-1; possibly TRBD1 for D (6 bases). Trimming stripped 9 bases from V and 7 bases from J, with 15 bases between. Germline-derived CDR1 and CDR2 are ENHRY and SYGVKD. CDR3 length: 12 residues. CDR3 in DNA: TGTGCCATTGGAGACCGGGACAATGAAGCTTTCTTT. Residues: CAIGDRDNEAFF.

The CDR3 here is CAIKERIYNEQFF. The CDR3, as DNA: TGTGCCATCAAAGAGCGGATCTACAATGAGCAGTTCTTC. This chain joins TRBV10-3 and TRBJ2-1; a possible D gene is TRBD2 (5 bases). CDR1 is ENHRY and CDR2 is SYGVKD in the germline V gene. With 7 bases removed from V and 3 bases from J, the gap between germline ends came to 10 bases. The CDR3 is 13 amino acids.

The genes are TRBV6-5 and TRBJ2-1; 15 nucleotides align to TRBD2. The CDR3 is made up of 16 amino acids. Trimming removed 2 bases from V and 10 bases from J; junction bases left unmatched: 6. Germline CDR1 MNHEY, CDR2 SVGAGI. The CDR3 spells CASSYRGLAGGREQFF. The CDR3 bases are TGTGCCAGCAGTTACCGAGGACTAGCGGGAGGGCGGGAGCAGTTCTTC.

The V call is TRBV11-2, the J call TRBJ2-1; TRBD2 aligns across 7 bases. The CDR3 contains 15 residues. Germline CDR1 SGHAT, CDR2 FQNNGV. V lost 5 bases, J lost 7 bases, and 11 bases stayed unmatched. Written as DNA, the CDR3 is TGTGCCAGCAGCCAGCGGGATTTCCCTGGGAATGAGCAGTTCTTC. Its translation: CASSQRDFPGNEQFF. The whole variable domain, remainder taken from reference TRBV11-2 and TRBJ2-1, is EAGVAQSPRYKIIEKRQSVAFWCNPISGHATLYWYQQILGQGPKLLIQFQNNGVVDDSQLPKDRFSAERLKGVDSTLKIQPAKLEDSAVYLCASSQRDFPGNEQFFGPGTRLTVL.